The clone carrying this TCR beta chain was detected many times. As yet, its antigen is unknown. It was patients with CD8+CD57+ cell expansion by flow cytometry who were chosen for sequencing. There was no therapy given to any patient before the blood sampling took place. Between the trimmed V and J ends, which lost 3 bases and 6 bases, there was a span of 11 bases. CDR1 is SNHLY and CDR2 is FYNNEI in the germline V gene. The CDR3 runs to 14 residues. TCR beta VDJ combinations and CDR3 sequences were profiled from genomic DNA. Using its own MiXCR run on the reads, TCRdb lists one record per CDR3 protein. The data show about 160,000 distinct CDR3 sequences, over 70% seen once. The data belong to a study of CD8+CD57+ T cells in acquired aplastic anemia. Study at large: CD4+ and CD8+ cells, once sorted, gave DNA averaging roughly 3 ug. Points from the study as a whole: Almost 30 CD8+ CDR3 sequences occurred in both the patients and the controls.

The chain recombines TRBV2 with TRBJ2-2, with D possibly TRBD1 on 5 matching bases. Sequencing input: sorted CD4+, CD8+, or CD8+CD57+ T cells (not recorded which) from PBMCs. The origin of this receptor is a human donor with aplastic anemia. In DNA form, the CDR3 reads TGTGCCAGCAGTGAGGTGACAGTCCCCGGGGAGCTGTTTTTT. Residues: CASSEVTVPGELFF.